The rows below give T cell receptor beta chains drawn from one sample of a study of T cell responses to AZD1222 COVID-19 vaccine. The repertoire was sequenced with immunoSEQ multiplex PCR; TCRdb's copy has only in-frame clones and lacks some. This sample has roughly 180,000 clones, with around 90% found just once. Specimen: peripheral blood, collected on day 0 of AZD1222 vaccination. These receptors originate from an adult in good health. The CDR3 runs from the conserved cysteine through the conserved F or W. The order of the fields is V gene, D gene, J gene, clone size, CDR3 protein, CDR3 DNA. A D gene is named only where the DNA matches it firmly. Clone size is not always given. Where it is, it says once, few, many or a class for expanded clones.

>TRBV6-1|.|TRBJ2-4|.
CASSELLPGLTKNIQYF
TGTGCCAGCAGTGAACTACTCCCGGGACTCACCAAAAACATTCAGTACTTC
>TRBV7-9|.|TRBJ1-4|.
CASSLGRTNEKLFF
TGTGCCAGCAGCCTCGGGAGGACTAATGAAAAACTGTTTTTT
>TRBV12-3/TRBV12-4|.|TRBJ1-1|.
CASSLGEGTEAFF
TGTGCCAGCAGTTTAGGAGAGGGCACTGAAGCTTTCTTT
>TRBV29-1|TRBD2|TRBJ2-1|.
CSVELPSGNNEQFF
TGCAGCGTTGAATTACCAAGCGGGAACAATGAGCAGTTCTTC
>TRBV30|.|TRBJ2-7|.
CAWSHGSSYEQYF
TGTGCCTGGAGTCACGGGAGCTCCTACGAGCAGTACTTC
>TRBV6-5|.|TRBJ1-2|.
CASSSARGNYGYTF
TGTGCCAGCAGTTCAGCTAGGGGGAACTATGGCTACACCTTC
>TRBV20-1|.|TRBJ1-2|.
CSARRRTGYTF
TGCAGTGCCAGGCGGAGAACTGGCTACACCTTC
>TRBV7-3|TRBD2|TRBJ2-1|.
CASSSGLAGANEQFF
TGTGCCAGCAGCTCCGGACTAGCGGGAGCCAATGAGCAGTTCTTC
>TRBV28|TRBD1|TRBJ2-7|.
CASSPGGQGHSYEQYF
TGTGCCAGCAGCCCCGGGGGACAGGGCCACTCCTACGAGCAGTACTTC
>TRBV4-1|.|TRBJ2-2|.
CASSSSAGRGNTGELFF
TGCGCCAGCAGCTCCTCCGCGGGGCGCGGAAACACCGGGGAGCTGTTTTTT
>TRBV6-5|TRBD2|TRBJ2-7|.
CASSRTSGPYEQYF
TGTGCCAGCAGTCGGACTAGCGGGCCCTACGAGCAGTACTTC
>TRBV29-1|.|TRBJ2-5|.
CSVERNSAETQYF
TGCAGCGTTGAACGAAACAGCGCAGAGACCCAGTACTTC
>TRBV11-2|.|TRBJ1-5|once
CASSLDSNQPQHF
TGTGCCAGCAGCTTGGATAGCAATCAGCCCCAGCATTTT
>TRBV28|TRBD2|TRBJ2-1|.
CASSFWRSGGDHEQFF
TGTGCCAGCAGTTTTTGGCGGAGCGGGGGGGATCATGAGCAGTTCTTC
>TRBV28|TRBD1|TRBJ2-7|.
CASTNPGGYGSYEQYF
TGTGCCAGCACCAACCCAGGGGGTTATGGATCCTACGAGCAGTACTTC
>TRBV28|.|TRBJ1-5|.
CASSLMVNQPQHF
TGTGCCAGCAGTTTGATGGTTAATCAGCCCCAGCATTTT
>TRBV10-2|.|TRBJ2-7|.
CASSYLASSYEQYF
TGCGCCAGCAGTTACCTAGCGAGCTCCTACGAGCAGTACTTC
>TRBV19|.|TRBJ1-1|.
CATMHGLAFF
TGTGCCACCATGCACGGGTTGGCTTTCTTT
>TRBV9|TRBD1|TRBJ2-7|.
CASSFRDRGTYEQYF
TGTGCCAGCAGCTTCCGGGACAGGGGTACCTACGAGCAGTACTTC
>TRBV29-1|.|TRBJ1-1|.
CSVERGGNTEAFF
TGCAGCGTTGAACGGGGCGGGAACACTGAAGCTTTCTTT
>TRBV4-3|.|TRBJ2-7|.
CASSQVTLGYEQYF
TGCGCCAGCAGCCAAGTTACCCTGGGTTACGAGCAGTACTTC
>TRBV7-9|TRBD1|TRBJ2-6|once
CASSPWTGPLSGANVLTF
TGTGCCAGCAGCCCCTGGACAGGGCCCCTCTCTGGGGCCAACGTCCTGACTTTC
>TRBV7-2|.|TRBJ2-7|.
CASSLLVGQFYEQYF
TGTGCCAGCAGCTTATTAGTGGGACAATTTTACGAGCAGTACTTC
>TRBV7-9|TRBD1|TRBJ1-1|.
CASSTDRAIAFF
TGTGCCAGCAGCACGGACAGGGCGATAGCTTTCTTT
>TRBV28|.|TRBJ1-2|.
CASGKDGLNYYGYTF
TGTGCCAGCGGAAAGGACGGACTTAACTACTATGGCTACACCTTC
>TRBV7-3|.|TRBJ2-1|.
CASSSPNYNEQFF
TGTGCCAGCAGCTCCCCGAACTACAATGAGCAGTTCTTC
>TRBV30|.|TRBJ1-3|.
CAWSEGSGNTIYF
TGTGCCTGGAGTGAGGGCTCTGGAAACACCATATATTTT
>TRBV9|TRBD2|TRBJ2-3|.
CASSVTSGMRDTQYF
TGTGCCAGCAGCGTGACTAGCGGGATGAGGGATACGCAGTATTTT
>TRBV27|TRBD1|TRBJ2-7|.
CASSRSGTGFYEQYF
TGTGCCAGCAGCCGATCCGGGACAGGGTTCTACGAGCAGTACTTC
>TRBV5-4|.|TRBJ1-2|.
CASSLVAANYGYTF
TGTGCCAGCAGCTTGGTGGCAGCTAACTATGGCTACACCTTC
>TRBV14|.|TRBJ2-2|.
CASSRKGPGTAQTGELFF
TGTGCCAGCAGCCGGAAAGGTCCCGGGACTGCCCAAACCGGGGAGCTGTTTTTT
>TRBV2|TRBD1|TRBJ1-1|few
CASLEDRDTEAFF
TGTGCCAGCCTTGAGGACAGGGACACTGAAGCTTTCTTT
>TRBV15|.|TRBJ2-1|.
CATSTGVVNEQFF
TGTGCCACCAGCACAGGGGTAGTGAATGAGCAGTTCTTC
>TRBV9|.|TRBJ2-7|.
CASSVGGLKLDEQYF
TGTGCCAGCAGCGTAGGAGGATTGAAACTCGACGAGCAGTACTTC
>TRBV2|.|TRBJ1-2|.
CARTSGGGYTF
TGTGCCAGAACGAGCGGAGGAGGCTACACCTTC
>TRBV7-2|TRBD1|TRBJ1-1|.
CASSLKGQGGSEAFF
TGTGCCAGCAGCTTAAAGGGACAGGGTGGGTCTGAAGCTTTCTTT
>TRBV9|TRBD1|TRBJ2-7|.
CASSVDWTGREQYF
TGTGCCAGCAGCGTAGACTGGACAGGGCGTGAGCAGTACTTC
>TRBV27|TRBD1|TRBJ1-3|.
CASSLSGTGGAPGNTIYF
TGTGCCAGCAGTTTATCCGGGACAGGGGGCGCACCTGGAAACACCATATATTTT
>TRBV3-1/TRBV3-2|.|TRBJ1-1|.
CASSQRTGTRMNTEAFF
TGTGCCAGCAGCCAACGAACGGGAACTCGCATGAACACTGAAGCTTTCTTT
>TRBV6-2/TRBV6-3|.|TRBJ1-1|.
CASSYGGTEAFF
TGTGCCAGCAGTTATGGAGGGACTGAAGCTTTCTTT
>TRBV2|.|TRBJ2-4|.
CASSELLGVQYF
TGTGCCAGCAGTGAGCTTTTAGGGGTCCAGTACTTC
>TRBV28|TRBD2|TRBJ2-3|.
CASSTLLAGTITDTQYF
TGTGCCAGCAGTACCCTACTAGCGGGTACAATCACAGATACGCAGTATTTT
>TRBV3-1/TRBV3-2|TRBD1|TRBJ1-2|once
CASSRRQGDGYTF
TGTGCCAGCAGCCGACGACAGGGGGATGGCTACACCTTC
>TRBV19|.|TRBJ1-2|once
CASSSPGGSPGGYTF
TGTGCCAGTAGTTCCCCCGGTGGGTCTCCGGGGGGCTACACCTTC
>TRBV15|.|TRBJ1-3|once
CATSRDGVTIYF
TGTGCCACCAGCAGAGATGGGGTCACCATATATTTT
>TRBV19|TRBD1|TRBJ1-5|.
CASSATGGYQPQHF
TGTGCCAGTAGTGCAACAGGGGGTTATCAGCCCCAGCATTTT
>TRBV30|TRBD1|TRBJ1-2|few
CAWSAGQGATGYTF
TGTGCCTGGAGTGCTGGACAGGGGGCGACTGGCTACACCTTC
>TRBV4-1|.|TRBJ1-3|.
CASSQGSRGLSGNTIYF
TGCGCCAGCAGCCAAGGGTCAAGGGGACTCTCTGGAAACACCATATATTTT
>TRBV7-2|.|TRBJ1-1|.
CASRLSGMDTEAFF
TGTGCCAGCAGACTCTCCGGGATGGACACTGAAGCTTTCTTT
>TRBV30|TRBD1|TRBJ2-3|.
CAWSIQGADTQYF
TGTGCCTGGAGTATCCAGGGGGCAGATACGCAGTATTTT
>TRBV28|.|TRBJ1-5|.
CASSFGQRTQHF
TGTGCCAGCAGTTTCGGACAGAGGACCCAGCATTTT
>TRBV5-1|.|TRBJ1-5|.
CASSLAGKDGPQHF
TGCGCCAGCAGCTTGGCGGGAAAGGACGGGCCCCAGCATTTT
>TRBV30|.|TRBJ2-7|.
CAWSQGISSYEQYF
TGTGCCTGGAGTCAGGGGATAAGCTCCTACGAGCAGTACTTC
>TRBV19|TRBD1|TRBJ1-1|once
CASSQGVMNTEAFF
TGTGCCAGTAGTCAGGGGGTGATGAACACTGAAGCTTTCTTT
>TRBV10-3|TRBD1|TRBJ1-1|few
CAISAVTGREAFF
TGTGCCATCAGTGCGGTGACAGGGCGTGAAGCTTTCTTT
>TRBV7-9|.|TRBJ1-1|.
CASSHGTGNTEAFF
TGTGCCAGCAGCCATGGGACGGGCAACACTGAAGCTTTCTTT
>TRBV5-5|TRBD1|TRBJ1-5|.
CASSLDRASQPQHF
TGTGCCAGCAGCCTCGACAGGGCTAGTCAGCCCCAGCATTTT
>TRBV6-5|TRBD1|TRBJ1-3|.
CASSTTGYSGNTIYF
TGTGCCAGCAGTACGACAGGGTACTCTGGAAACACCATATATTTT
>TRBV7-2|TRBD1|TRBJ1-2|few
CASSGMMQGVYGYTF
TGTGCCAGCAGCGGTATGATGCAGGGGGTTTATGGCTACACCTTC